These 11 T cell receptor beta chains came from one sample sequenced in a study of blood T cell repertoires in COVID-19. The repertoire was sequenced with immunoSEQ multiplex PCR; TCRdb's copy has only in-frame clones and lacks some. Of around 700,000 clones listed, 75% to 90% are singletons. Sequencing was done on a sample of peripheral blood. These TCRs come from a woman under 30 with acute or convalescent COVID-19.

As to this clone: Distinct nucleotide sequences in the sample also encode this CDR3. The CDR3 sequence: CASSLARDTEAFF. DNA for the CDR3: TGCGCCAGCAGCTTGGCTCGGGACACTGAAGCTTTCTTT. The chain has TRBV5-1 and TRBJ1-1; D ambiguous. V was cut by 0 bases and J by 3 bases, with 6 bases left in between. The CDR3 spans 13 residues. Looked up from germline, CDR1 is SGHRS and CDR2 is YFSETQ.

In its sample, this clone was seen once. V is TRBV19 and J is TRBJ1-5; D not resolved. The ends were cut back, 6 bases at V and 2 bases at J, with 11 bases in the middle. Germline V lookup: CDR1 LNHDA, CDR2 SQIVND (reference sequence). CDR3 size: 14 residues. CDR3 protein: CASSPGWGNQPQHF. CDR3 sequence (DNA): TGTGCCAGTAGCCCAGGTTGGGGCAATCAGCCCCAGCATTTT.

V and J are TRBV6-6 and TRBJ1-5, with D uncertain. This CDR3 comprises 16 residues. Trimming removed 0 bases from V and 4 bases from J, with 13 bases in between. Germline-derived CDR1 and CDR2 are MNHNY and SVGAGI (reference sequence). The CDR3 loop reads CASSYSRAGRNQPQHF. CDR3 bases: TGTGCCAGCAGTTACTCGAGGGCCGGGCGGAATCAGCCCCAGCATTTT.

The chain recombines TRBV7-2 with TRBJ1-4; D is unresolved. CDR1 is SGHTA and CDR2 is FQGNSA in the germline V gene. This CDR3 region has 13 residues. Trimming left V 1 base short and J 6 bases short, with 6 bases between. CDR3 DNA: TGTGCCAGCAGCTTAGGACAAGATGAAAAACTGTTTTTT. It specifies CASSLGQDEKLFF.

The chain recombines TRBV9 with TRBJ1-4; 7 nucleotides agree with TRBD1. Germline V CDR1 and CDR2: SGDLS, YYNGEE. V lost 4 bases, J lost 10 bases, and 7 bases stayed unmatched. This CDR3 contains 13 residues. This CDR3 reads CASSPPTGRKLFF. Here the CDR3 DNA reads TGTGCCAGCAGCCCCCCGACAGGGAGAAAACTGTTTTTT.

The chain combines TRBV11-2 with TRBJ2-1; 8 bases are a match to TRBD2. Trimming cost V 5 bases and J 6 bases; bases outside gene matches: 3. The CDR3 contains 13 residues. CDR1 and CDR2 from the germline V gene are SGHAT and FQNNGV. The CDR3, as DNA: TGTGCCAGCAGCCAGGGACTAGTCAATGAGCAGTTCTTC. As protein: CASSQGLVNEQFF.

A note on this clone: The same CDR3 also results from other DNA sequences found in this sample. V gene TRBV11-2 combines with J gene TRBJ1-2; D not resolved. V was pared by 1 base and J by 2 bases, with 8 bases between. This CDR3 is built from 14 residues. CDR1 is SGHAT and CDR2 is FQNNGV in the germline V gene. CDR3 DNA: TGTGCCAGCAGCTTAGTGGGAGTGAACTATGGCTACACCTTC. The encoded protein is CASSLVGVNYGYTF.

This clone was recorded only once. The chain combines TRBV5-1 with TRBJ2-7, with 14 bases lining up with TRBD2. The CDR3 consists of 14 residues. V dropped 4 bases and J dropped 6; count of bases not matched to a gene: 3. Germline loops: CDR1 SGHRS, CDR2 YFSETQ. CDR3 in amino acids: CASSEGLAGVEQYF. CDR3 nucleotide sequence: TGCGCCAGCAGCGAGGGACTAGCGGGAGTCGAGCAGTACTTC.

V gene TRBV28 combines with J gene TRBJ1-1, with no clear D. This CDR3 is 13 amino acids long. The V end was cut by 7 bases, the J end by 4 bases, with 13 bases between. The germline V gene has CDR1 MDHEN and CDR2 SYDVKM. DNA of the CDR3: TGTGCCAGCATTAATGAACGCGTCACTGAAGCTTTCTTT. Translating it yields CASINERVTEAFF.

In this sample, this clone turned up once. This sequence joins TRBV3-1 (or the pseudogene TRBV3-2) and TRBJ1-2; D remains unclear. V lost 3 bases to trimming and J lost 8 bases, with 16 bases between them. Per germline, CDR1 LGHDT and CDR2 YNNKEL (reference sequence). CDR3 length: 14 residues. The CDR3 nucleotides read TGTGCCAGCAGCCACCCCGAAGCAGGATCCGGCTACACCTTC. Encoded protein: CASSHPEAGSGYTF.

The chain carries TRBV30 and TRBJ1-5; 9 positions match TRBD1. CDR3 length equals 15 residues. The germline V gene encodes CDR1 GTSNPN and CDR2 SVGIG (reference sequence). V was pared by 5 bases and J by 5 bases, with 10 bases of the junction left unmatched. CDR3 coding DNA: TGTGCCTGGTCTAAGGACAGGGGATACGATCAGCCCCAGCATTTT. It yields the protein CAWSKDRGYDQPQHF.